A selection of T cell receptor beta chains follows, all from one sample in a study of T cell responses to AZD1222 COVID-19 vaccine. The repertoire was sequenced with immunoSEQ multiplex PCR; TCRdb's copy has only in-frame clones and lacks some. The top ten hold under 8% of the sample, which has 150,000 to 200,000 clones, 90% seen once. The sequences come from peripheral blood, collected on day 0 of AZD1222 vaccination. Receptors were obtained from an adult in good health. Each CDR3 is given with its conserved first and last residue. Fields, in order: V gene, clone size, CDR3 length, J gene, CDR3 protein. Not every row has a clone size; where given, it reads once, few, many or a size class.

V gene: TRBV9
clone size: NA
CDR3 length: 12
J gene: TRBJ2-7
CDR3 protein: CASSVVGGEQYF

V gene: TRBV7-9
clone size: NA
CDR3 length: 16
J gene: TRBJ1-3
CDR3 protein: CASSSSARGTGNTIYF

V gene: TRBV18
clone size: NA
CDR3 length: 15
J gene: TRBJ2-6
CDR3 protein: CASSPGGSGANVLTF

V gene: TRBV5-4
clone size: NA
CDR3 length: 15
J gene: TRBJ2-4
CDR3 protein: CASSSQVQAKNIQYF

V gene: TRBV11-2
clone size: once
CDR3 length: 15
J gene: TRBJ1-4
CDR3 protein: CASSLDPGEGEKLFF

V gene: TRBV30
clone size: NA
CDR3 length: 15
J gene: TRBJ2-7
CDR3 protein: CAWSTRTLTSYEQYF

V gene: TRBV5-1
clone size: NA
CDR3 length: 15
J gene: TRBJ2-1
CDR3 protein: CASSLEGTGSNEQFF

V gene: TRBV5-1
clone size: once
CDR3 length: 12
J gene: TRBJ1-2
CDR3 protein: CASSLGQGEGTF

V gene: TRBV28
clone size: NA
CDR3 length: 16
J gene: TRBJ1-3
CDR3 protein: CASSFSGQGYGNTIYF

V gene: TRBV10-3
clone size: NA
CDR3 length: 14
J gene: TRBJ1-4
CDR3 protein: CAISERDRNEKLFF

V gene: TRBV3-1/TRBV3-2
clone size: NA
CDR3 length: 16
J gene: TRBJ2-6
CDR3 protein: CASRGQGYSGANVLTF

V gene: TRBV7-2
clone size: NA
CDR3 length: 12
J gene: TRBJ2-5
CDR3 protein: CASNNPGETQYF

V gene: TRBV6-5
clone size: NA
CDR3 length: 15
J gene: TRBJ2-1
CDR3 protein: CASSYSGGANNEQFF

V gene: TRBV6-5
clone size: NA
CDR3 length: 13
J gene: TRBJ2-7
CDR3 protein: CASKQGQVHEQYF